These 10 T cell receptor beta chains were sequenced from one sample in a study of T cells in Graves' hyperthyroidism and ophthalmopathy. Amplification of TCR beta CDR3 regions was performed using RNA transcripts as template. HTBI primers drove first-round RT-PCR of the TCR CDR3. TCRdb called the multiplex PCR reads again in MiXCR, with one record for every CDR3 protein. The sample lists fewer than 900,000 distinct CDR3 sequences; approximately 19% were seen once. Sequencing was done on a sample of blood. Receptors originate from a woman aged 50 to 60 with Graves' hyperthyroidism that later progressed to Graves' ophthalmopathy.

This clonotype came up a few times. The genes are TRBV30 and TRBJ2-2; D unclear. The V and J ends lost 1 base and 3 bases respectively, with 6 bases between them. Germline assignment: CDR1 GTSNPN and CDR2 SVGIG (reference sequence). The CDR3 runs to 13 residues. CDR3 loop: CAWSDYYTGELFF. As DNA, the CDR3 is TGTGCCTGGAGTGACTATTACACCGGGGAGCTGTTTTTT.

Only a few counts were recorded for this clonotype. The chain joins TRBV18 to TRBJ1-2, with 7 bases identical to TRBD1. The trim removed 3 bases at V and 8 bases at J, leaving 15 bases unmatched. Germline V gene data show CDR1 as KGHSH and CDR2 as LQKENI. The CDR3 consists of 16 residues. CDR3 coding DNA: TGTGCCAGCTCACCCCCAACACCTGGACAGGTTAACGGCTACACCTTC. Residues: CASSPPTPGQVNGYTF.

J is TRBJ2-5 and V is TRBV6-5, with 11 bases matching TRBD2. Germline trimming cut 2 bases from V and 10 bases from J; bases unmatched to any gene: 3. CDR1 is MNHEY, CDR2 SVGAGI, per germline. The CDR3 extends over 13 amino acids. The CDR3 is CASSYALAGDQYF. CDR3 DNA sequence: TGTGCCAGCAGTTACGCACTAGCGGGGGACCAGTACTTC.

In this sample, this clonotype turned up many times. The chain couples TRBV7-2 to TRBJ1-1; maybe TRBD1 (5 bases). Between the trimmed V and J ends, which lost 4 bases and 5 bases, there was a span of 11 bases. Germline assignment: CDR1 SGHTA and CDR2 FQGNSA. The CDR3 runs 13 residues. The CDR3 loop reads CASSYTGGTEAFF. CDR3 DNA sequence: TGTGCCAGCAGCTATACTGGGGGAACTGAAGCTTTCTTT.

The rearrangement uses TRBV20-1 and TRBJ2-2; TRBD2 aligns across 11 bases. The CDR3 runs 16 residues. Per germline, CDR1 DFQATT and CDR2 SNEGSKA (reference sequence). With 5 bases clipped from V and 1 base from J, the junction kept 6 bases outside the gene matches. The CDR3 nucleotides read TGCAGTGCTGGCCCACTAGCGGGGGAGAACACCGGGGAGCTGTTTTTT. It encodes CSAGPLAGENTGELFF.

This clonotype was detected many times. The J gene is TRBJ2-1, the V gene TRBV5-1; 9 bases align to TRBD1. The V gene's germline CDR1 is SGHRS and CDR2 YFSETQ. The CDR3 extends over 14 amino acids. Trimming at V came to 0 bases and at J to 9 bases, leaving 4 bases not matched to a gene. CDR3 amino acids: CASSLENRGPEQFF. CDR3 bases: TGCGCCAGCAGCTTGGAAAACAGGGGGCCTGAGCAGTTCTTC.

The genes are TRBV30 and TRBJ1-1; 7 positions agree with TRBD1. J lost 0 bases, V lost 2 bases, and 0 bases had no gene match. This CDR3 has 13 residues. The V gene's germline CDR1 is GTSNPN and CDR2 SVGIG (reference sequence). The CDR3 loop is CAWSTGVNTEAFF. The CDR3 bases are TGTGCCTGGAGTACAGGGGTGAACACTGAAGCTTTCTTT.

The V and J genes are TRBV29-1 and TRBJ2-5; TRBD2 matches at 10 bases. CDR1 SQVTM and CDR2 ANQGSEA come from the germline V gene. This CDR3 has 16 amino acids. J was trimmed by 4 bases and V by 4 bases; bases with no gene match: 12. Written as DNA, the CDR3 is TGCAGCGTTGGCACTAGCGGGACCACAATCGGAGAGACCCAGTACTTC. Translated, it gives CSVGTSGTTIGETQYF.

The rearrangement links TRBV24-1 to TRBJ2-2; D could derive from TRBD1 or TRBD2 (5 bases each). The V end was cut by 5 bases, the J end by 7 bases, with 16 bases between. Germline V gene sequence: CDR1 KGHDR, CDR2 SFDVKD. This CDR3 has 15 amino acids. This chain's CDR3 is CATSGLGEFGGELFF. CDR3 in DNA: TGTGCCACCAGTGGCCTGGGGGAGTTCGGCGGGGAGCTGTTTTTT.

This clonotype was recorded many times. The rearrangement uses TRBV5-1 and TRBJ1-1, with TRBD1 as a possible D gene (5 bases). Germline V CDR1 and CDR2: SGHRS, YFSETQ. The length of the CDR3 is 15 residues. Trimming took off 0 bases at V and 3 bases at J, with 12 bases between the two ends. The CDR3 sequence: CASSLASGMDTEAFF. CDR3 nucleotides: TGCGCCAGCAGCTTGGCCTCAGGGATGGACACTGAAGCTTTCTTT.